This T cell receptor (beta chain) is drawn from a study of blood T cell repertoires in COVID-19. The method was immunoSEQ multiplex PCR; TCRdb's version includes in-frame clones alone and lacks a portion of them. This sample has approximately 62,000 clones, with approximately 90% found just once. V was clipped by 4 bases and J by 3 bases; unmatched bases: 7. The CDR3 loop spans 14 amino acids. CDR1 is SGHRS and CDR2 is YFSETQ in the germline V gene. The rearrangement uses TRBV5-1 and TRBJ2-7, with 7 bases fitting TRBD1. The sample consisted of peripheral blood. This receptor was obtained from a man in his 60s with acute or convalescent COVID-19. CDR3 in amino acids: CASSGDRPHYEQYF. CDR3 bases: TGCGCCAGCAGCGGGGACAGACCACACTACGAGCAGTACTTC.